Each of the 7 T cell receptor beta chains below was sequenced from the same sample in a study of T cell changes during pregnancy in multiple sclerosis. Repertoires were generated with immunoSEQ multiplex PCR, while TCRdb's copy carries only in-frame clones and drops some. The table lists about 70,000 clones, roughly 92% of them singletons. The sequencing here drew on CD8+ T cells from peripheral blood mononuclear cells, taken in the third trimester of pregnancy. The receptors were sampled from a female donor in good health, enrolled as a control in a pregnancy study.

This chain links TRBV27 with TRBJ2-5; 8 nucleotides align to TRBD2. CDR3 length equals 16 residues. Germline trimming cut 1 base from V and 1 base from J; bases unmatched to any gene: 5. Germline CDR1 and CDR2: MNHEY and SMNVEV (reference sequence). The chain's CDR3 is CASSLLAGGLQETQYF. DNA of the CDR3: TGTGCCAGCAGTTTATTGGCGGGGGGCCTCCAAGAGACCCAGTACTTC.

The chain joins TRBV5-5 to TRBJ2-7, with 9 bases lining up with TRBD2. The CDR3 runs to 15 residues. Unmatched junction bases numbered 7, after V lost 4 bases and J lost 2 bases. Germline V gene lookup returns CDR1 SGHKS and CDR2 YYEKEE (reference sequence). DNA of the CDR3: TGTGCCAGCAGCCCGGCGGGGGGGACAGCCTACGAGCAGTACTTC. It encodes CASSPAGGTAYEQYF.

V usage is TRBV7-9 and J usage is TRBJ2-3; D gene unclear. This CDR3 is built from 12 residues. Germline V gene data show CDR1 as SEHNR and CDR2 as FQNEAQ (reference sequence). Between the trimmed V and J ends, which lost 5 bases and 6 bases, there was a span of 9 bases. The CDR3 loop reads CASSLQVDTQYF. CDR3 bases: TGTGCCAGCAGCCTCCAGGTTGATACGCAGTATTTT.

The chain employs TRBV5-4 and TRBJ1-1; D is ambiguous. V was trimmed by 0 bases and J by 3 bases, leaving 12 bases between them. The germline V gene has CDR1 SGHNT and CDR2 YYREEE (reference sequence). The CDR3 runs to 15 residues. Written as DNA, the CDR3 is TGTGCCAGCAGCTTGGATCGCCTCGAGGACACTGAAGCTTTCTTT. As protein: CASSLDRLEDTEAFF.

The chain joins TRBV6-5 to TRBJ1-6; D is possibly TRBD1 (5 bases). This CDR3 region has 15 residues. CDR1 and CDR2 from the germline V gene are MNHEY and SVGAGI. Trimming took 6 bases from V and 4 from J, leaving 13 bases between them. The CDR3 loop reads CASSAGRLYNSPLHF. Here the CDR3 DNA reads TGTGCCAGCAGCGCGGGACGGCTTTATAATTCACCCCTCCACTTT.

This clone was counted between two and nine times. V is TRBV29-1 and J is TRBJ1-1; D not certain. The CDR3 loop spans 14 amino acids. CDR1 SQVTM and CDR2 ANQGSEA come from the germline V gene. Trimming removed 6 bases from V and 0 bases from J, with 14 bases in between. CDR3 sequence reads: CSVGRGSMNTEAFF. CDR3 sequence (DNA): TGCAGCGTGGGCCGGGGATCGATGAACACTGAAGCTTTCTTT.

This clone was detected only once. The V and J genes are TRBV2 and TRBJ2-2; 7 bases map to TRBD1. Germline-derived CDR1 and CDR2 are SNHLY and FYNNEI. This CDR3 is 18 amino acids long. J lost 2 bases, V lost 6 bases, and 15 bases had no gene match. In DNA form, the CDR3 reads TGTGCCAGCAGCCACGACAGGGAAGGTACTTTTAACACCGGGGAGCTGTTTTTT. This gives the protein CASSHDREGTFNTGELFF.